These T cell receptor beta chains were read from a single sample in a study of response to subunit inactivated influenza vaccine. TCRdb used MiXCR to reprocess the RT-PCR reads, holding one entry per CDR3 protein. The sample carries just under 550,000 distinct CDR3 sequences, 20% to 25% recorded once. These data were also reused for a study on T cells expressing NK-cell markers.

Sequenced here: CD4+ T cells sorted from PBMCs, sampled roughly 12 days after vaccination. These receptors were collected from a man aged 50 to 59 who received an inactivated influenza vaccine. Both conserved end residues are part of each CDR3. D genes are given only for firm matches. Part of the rows lack a size; the others show once, few, many or a class for expanded clones.

CDR3aa | CDR3nt | j_gene | d_gene | v_gene | abundance
CSAERDLGYTF | TGCAGTGCTGAGAGGGATTTGGGTTACACCTTC | TRBJ1-2 | NA | TRBV20-1 | few
CASRGQDSFEQYF | TGTGCCAGCAGGGGACAGGATAGCTTCGAGCAGTACTTC | TRBJ2-7 | TRBD1 | TRBV7-6 | NA
CASSLVWLNTDTQYF | TGTGCCAGCAGCTTAGTTTGGTTAAACACAGATACGCAGTATTTT | TRBJ2-3 | NA | TRBV11-2 | NA
CSATPQDRGDEQYF | TGCAGTGCTACACCCCAGGACAGGGGTGACGAGCAGTACTTC | TRBJ2-7 | TRBD1 | TRBV20-1 | NA
CASSVRAGWNGYTF | TGTGCCAGCAGTGTCCGGGCAGGTTGGAATGGCTACACCTTC | TRBJ1-2 | NA | TRBV12-3/TRBV12-4 | NA
CASSRGWGVAFF | TGTGCCAGCAGTCGGGGCTGGGGGGTAGCTTTCTTT | TRBJ1-1 | NA | TRBV7-3 | NA
CATEDRGGSEAFF | TGTGCCACCGAGGACAGGGGAGGTAGTGAAGCTTTCTTT | TRBJ1-1 | TRBD1 | TRBV6-6 | NA
CASSLNGGQETQYF | TGTGCCAGCAGTTTAAATGGGGGCCAAGAGACCCAGTACTTC | TRBJ2-5 | NA | TRBV12-3/TRBV12-4 | NA
CASSYAGGSGMYEQYF | TGTGCCAGCAGTTACGCCGGTGGTAGCGGTATGTACGAGCAGTACTTC | TRBJ2-7 | NA | TRBV6-2/TRBV6-3 | once
CSAALTGSYEQYF | TGCAGTGCTGCCTTGACCGGATCCTACGAGCAGTACTTC | TRBJ2-7 | NA | TRBV20-1 | many
CASSRQENTGELFF | TGTGCCAGCTCGCGACAGGAGAACACCGGGGAGCTGTTTTTT | TRBJ2-2 | NA | TRBV18 | few
CASSYEPYNEQFF | TGTGCCAGCAGTTATGAACCCTACAATGAGCAGTTCTTC | TRBJ2-1 | NA | TRBV6-5 | few
CASSQGSINNEQFF | TGTGCCAGCAGCCAAGGTTCTATCAACAATGAGCAGTTCTTC | TRBJ2-1 | NA | TRBV4-2 | NA
CASSGTSTSYNEQFF | TGCGCCAGCAGCGGAACTAGTACCTCCTACAATGAGCAGTTCTTC | TRBJ2-1 | NA | TRBV5-1 | NA
CASSLTPGQGLKTQYF | TGTGCCAGCAGCTTAACCCCAGGACAGGGGTTGAAGACCCAGTACTTC | TRBJ2-5 | TRBD1 | TRBV7-3 | NA
CASSKQGTQYF | TGTGCCAGCAGCAAACAAGGTACCCAGTACTTC | TRBJ2-5 | NA | TRBV7-2 | NA
CASSLVGRSTGELFF | TGTGCCAGCAGCTTGGTCGGGAGGAGCACCGGGGAGCTGTTTTTT | TRBJ2-2 | TRBD2 | TRBV5-4 | NA
CASSSNRMYEQYF | TGTGCCAGCAGCTCCAATAGGATGTACGAGCAGTACTTC | TRBJ2-7 | NA | TRBV7-9 | few
CASSSPGTQETQYF | TGTGCCAGCAGTTCCCCCGGGACGCAAGAGACCCAGTACTTC | TRBJ2-5 | NA | TRBV6-5 | few
CASRTRTGRNIQYF | TGTGCCAGCAGAACGCGGACAGGGAGAAACATTCAGTACTTC | TRBJ2-4 | TRBD1 | TRBV27 | NA
CASGHTQNTGELFF | TGTGCCAGCGGACACACCCAGAACACCGGGGAGCTGTTTTTT | TRBJ2-2 | NA | TRBV7-2 | NA
CASSLAGQNEAFF | TGTGCCAGCAGCTTGGCCGGTCAGAATGAAGCTTTCTTT | TRBJ1-1 | NA | TRBV5-5 | NA
CASSSQPGLAGGPYEQYF | TGTGCCAGCAGTTCCCAACCGGGACTAGCGGGGGGGCCGTACGAGCAGTACTTC | TRBJ2-7 | TRBD2 | TRBV28 | NA
CASTAGTSGGRETQYF | TGTGCCAGCACGGCCGGGACTAGCGGGGGGAGGGAGACCCAGTACTTC | TRBJ2-5 | TRBD2 | TRBV2 | once
CASSPKGDRQSSHYNSPLHF | TGTGCCAGCAGCCCCAAGGGGGACAGACAATCAAGCCATTATAATTCACCCCTCCACTTT | TRBJ1-6 | TRBD1 | TRBV6-2/TRBV6-3 | many
CASSQVPGTGGPTGAFF | TGCGCCAGCAGCCAAGTTCCAGGGACAGGCGGGCCCACGGGAGCTTTCTTT | TRBJ1-1 | TRBD1 | TRBV4-1 | NA
CASRLASSGSGTSRVETQYF | TGTGCAAGTCGCTTAGCATCATCGGGGTCTGGGACCTCCAGGGTGGAGACCCAGTACTTC | TRBJ2-5 | NA | TRBV12-2 | NA
CASSPPRGLATSSYNEQFF | TGTGCCAGCAGCCCCCCCCGGGGACTAGCGACGAGCTCCTACAATGAGCAGTTCTTC | TRBJ2-1 | TRBD2 | TRBV4-2 | NA
CASSLSAGWETQYF | TGCGCCAGCAGCTTGTCGGCGGGATGGGAGACCCAGTACTTC | TRBJ2-5 | NA | TRBV5-1 | NA
CASSIYPGARDQPQHF | TGTGCCAGTAGTATTTATCCGGGGGCGCGGGATCAGCCCCAGCATTTT | TRBJ1-5 | NA | TRBV19 | NA
CSARRDRSNSPLHF | TGCAGTGCTAGGAGGGACAGGTCGAATTCACCCCTCCACTTT | TRBJ1-6 | TRBD1 | TRBV20-1 | NA
CATSDPRPLAGAHTDTQYF | TGTGCCACCAGTGATCCTAGGCCTCTAGCGGGGGCCCATACAGATACGCAGTATTTT | TRBJ2-3 | TRBD2 | TRBV24-1 | NA
CASSVGVDTGELFF | TGTGCCAGCAGCGTAGGGGTCGACACCGGGGAGCTGTTTTTT | TRBJ2-2 | NA | TRBV9 | NA
CSVEGRRQSIAFF | TGCAGCGTTGAAGGGAGACGACAGAGCATTGCTTTCTTT | TRBJ1-1 | NA | TRBV29-1 | many
CASSNYEQYF | TGTGCCAGCAGTAACTACGAGCAGTACTTC | TRBJ2-7 | NA | TRBV6-4 | NA
CASSERGGRAVLALSGANVLTF | TGTGCCAGCAGTGAGCGGGGTGGCCGGGCCGTTCTAGCCCTCTCTGGGGCCAACGTCCTGACTTTC | TRBJ2-6 | NA | TRBV2 | NA
CASSQETRWFASSYNEQFF | TGCGCCAGCAGCCAAGAGACTCGTTGGTTTGCGAGCTCCTACAATGAGCAGTTCTTC | TRBJ2-1 | NA | TRBV4-3 | few
CASSFSGRLDTQYF | TGTGCCAGCAGTTTCAGCGGGAGGTTAGATACGCAGTATTTT | TRBJ2-3 | TRBD2 | TRBV6-2/TRBV6-3 | few
CASRAGTGQTTGELFF | TGCGCCAGCCGCGCAGGGACGGGACAGACAACCGGGGAGCTGTTTTTT | TRBJ2-2 | TRBD1 | TRBV4-3 | few
CSASSSGTGYIQYF | TGCAGTGCTAGTAGTAGCGGGACAGGATACATTCAGTACTTC | TRBJ2-4 | NA | TRBV20-1 | NA
CASSPMGAPYNEQFF | TGTGCCAGCTCACCAATGGGGGCCCCCTACAATGAGCAGTTCTTC | TRBJ2-1 | NA | TRBV18 | NA